Given below is one T cell receptor (beta chain) in context. Its antigen is not identified. PCR was performed using 60 Vbeta and 13 Jbeta primers. Per the authors' pipeline: In a later analysis, 10 million to 11 million of approximately 86 million unique beta chains occurred in at least two donors. The table came from immunoSEQ multiplex PCR; TCRdb's copy has only in-frame clones and leaves some out. The V and J calls and clone size were taken over from that table, and D and trimming were inferred from the DNA. The data contain around 130,000 clones, approximately 78% of them singletons. The source of the sample is a study of cytomegalovirus exposure and HLA in healthy donors. V was clipped by 1 base and J by 2 bases, with 8 bases between them. The CDR3 spans 14 residues. Germline loops: CDR1 SGHNT, CDR2 YYREEE (reference sequence). Whole-study findings and limits: Researchers reported from a later analysis that most CMV-associated TCR beta chains appeared HLA-restricted. Cytomegalovirus association was assigned to over 150 TCR beta chains. Sequences of the TCR beta chain were said to predict the HLA-A and HLA-B alleles of most subjects accurately.

This sequence originates from a human donor in good health. The V gene is TRBV5-4, the J gene TRBJ2-3; possible D gene TRBD2, 5 bases. The specimen sequenced was PBMCs. The CDR3 DNA reads as TGTGCCAGCAGCTTGTCGCGGGCCACAGATACGCAGTATTTT. Translated, it gives CASSLSRATDTQYF.